The present TCR beta chain was sequenced within a study of T-cell memory formation after mild COVID-19. About the study: Largely donor-specific TCR clusters were found. The study's findings and limits: Shrinking CD4+ clones resided mostly in CM and EM, and CD8+ ones in EMRA. Clones that contracted from day 15 to 85 had balanced CD4/CD8; later expanders were CD4+ biased.

Using its own MiXCR run on the 5' RACE reads, TCRdb lists one record per CDR3 protein. The sample records hundreds of thousands of distinct CDR3 sequences, 15% to 20% being singletons. Turning to this clonotype: Antigen: not known.

From germline, CDR1 is SEHNR and CDR2 FQNEAQ (reference sequence). The CDR3 is made up of 12 amino acids. V dropped 2 bases and J dropped 6 bases, with 7 bases sitting between them. J is TRBJ1-2 and V is TRBV7-9, with D unclear. The source of this sequence is a man between 18 and 29 years old who had mild COVID-19 (a few samples of this study predate the infection). Cell type and time point are not known. Material for sequencing was PBMCs or a T cell subset sorted from them (not recorded which). The CDR3 is CASSLWADGYTF. The CDR3 DNA sequence: TGTGCCAGCAGCTTATGGGCGGATGGCTACACCTTC.